This is a list of T cell receptor beta chains from one sample in a study of blood T cell repertoires in COVID-19. Sequencing used immunoSEQ multiplex PCR; TCRdb keeps in-frame clones, though not all of them. The sample includes about 56,000 clones, around 84% of them seen just once. The sequencing sample was made of peripheral blood. The receptors originated from an elderly woman with acute or convalescent COVID-19. Both conserved end residues are part of each CDR3. D genes are given only for firm matches. A row's size may be missing; if present it is once, few, many or a size class.

-	-	TRBJ1-4	TRBV5-1	16	CASSLMAGTSREKLFF	TGCGCCAGCAGCTTGATGGCAGGTACTAGCCGCGAAAAACTGTTTTTT
TRBD2	-	TRBJ2-3	TRBV7-2	15	CASSISGGTSDTQYF	TGTGCCAGCAGCATTAGCGGGGGGACTTCAGATACGCAGTATTTT
-	-	TRBJ1-5	TRBV30	13	CAWSGDSNQPQHF	TGTGCCTGGAGTGGAGATAGCAATCAGCCCCAGCATTTT
-	few	TRBJ2-6	TRBV24-1	15	CATSPGSSGANVLTF	TGTGCCACCAGTCCGGGGAGCTCTGGGGCCAACGTCCTGACTTTC
-	-	TRBJ1-1	TRBV6-1	14	CASSEGQANTEAFF	TGTGCCAGCAGTGAAGGACAGGCCAACACTGAAGCTTTCTTT
-	-	TRBJ1-4	TRBV5-1	14	CASSQTATNEKLFF	TGCGCCAGCTCCCAGACAGCAACTAATGAAAAACTGTTTTTT
-	-	TRBJ2-7	TRBV7-2	13	CASTWGGAGEQYF	TGTGCCAGCACCTGGGGGGGGGCGGGCGAGCAGTACTTC
TRBD1	-	TRBJ1-6	TRBV25-1	14	CASRGQGNNSPLHF	TGTGCCAGCAGAGGACAGGGGAATAATTCACCCCTCCACTTT
-	-	TRBJ1-5	TRBV24-1	14	CANSNGVYNQPQHF	TGTGCCAACAGTAACGGTGTGTACAATCAGCCCCAGCATTTT
-	-	TRBJ1-2	TRBV19	13	CASSWGEIYGYTF	TGTGCCAGTAGTTGGGGGGAGATCTATGGCTACACCTTC
-	-	TRBJ1-1	TRBV5-1	13	CASRPGGYTEAFF	TGCGCCAGCAGGCCAGGTGGGTACACTGAAGCTTTCTTT
-	-	TRBJ2-7	TRBV5-1	14	CASSLVQGPYEQYF	TGCGCCAGCAGCTTGGTTCAGGGGCCCTACGAGCAGTACTTC
TRBD2	-	TRBJ2-3	TRBV5-1	17	CASSLAPRTSGVDTQYF	TGCGCCAGCAGCTTGGCTCCACGGACTAGCGGGGTAGATACGCAGTATTTT
-	-	TRBJ1-6	TRBV7-2	14	CASSLGGYREPLHF	TGTGCCAGCAGCTTAGGGGGTTATCGGGAACCCCTCCACTTT
-	-	TRBJ1-1	TRBV6-5	13	CASSWGPNTEAFF	TGTGCCAGCAGTTGGGGCCCGAACACTGAAGCTTTCTTT
TRBD2	-	TRBJ2-3	TRBV5-1	15	CASSSGGPPGDTQYF	TGCGCCAGCAGCTCGGGGGGACCTCCCGGGGATACGCAGTATTTT
TRBD1	-	TRBJ2-7	TRBV4-1	17	CASSQSFQGAQTYEQYF	TGCGCCAGCAGCCAGTCGTTCCAGGGGGCGCAGACCTACGAGCAGTACTTC
-	-	TRBJ1-6	TRBV7-2	17	CASSPAPQSSYNSPLHF	TGTGCCAGCAGCCCAGCCCCACAGAGCTCCTATAATTCACCCCTCCACTTT
-	-	TRBJ1-2	TRBV7-2	12	CASSFQGYGYTF	TGTGCCAGCAGCTTTCAGGGATATGGCTACACCTTC
-	-	TRBJ2-7	TRBV19	14	CASRDGSRVGEQYF	TGTGCCAGTAGGGACGGGAGTCGGGTAGGCGAGCAGTACTTC
TRBD1	-	TRBJ1-2	TRBV5-1	16	CASSLVGDSDIGGYTF	TGCGCCAGCAGCTTGGTGGGGGACAGCGACATCGGAGGCTACACCTTC
-	-	TRBJ1-5	TRBV2	15	CASRRDIRGNQPQHF	TGTGCCAGCAGAAGGGACATTAGGGGCAATCAGCCCCAGCATTTT
TRBD2	-	TRBJ2-7	TRBV7-3	14	CASSLLAGGYEQYF	TGTGCCAGCAGCTTACTAGCGGGGGGCTACGAGCAGTACTTC
TRBD1	-	TRBJ2-7	TRBV6-5	12	CASTHRGFEQYF	TGTGCCAGCACCCACAGGGGCTTCGAGCAGTACTTC
TRBD1	-	TRBJ1-1	TRBV6-5	15	CASIPPGGGEAEAFF	TGTGCCAGCATTCCCCCCGGAGGGGGCGAGGCTGAAGCTTTCTTT
TRBD2	-	TRBJ2-1	TRBV19	19	CASSIGLAVIKSSYNEQFF	TGTGCCAGTAGTATCGGACTAGCGGTAATCAAAAGCTCCTACAATGAGCAGTTCTTC
TRBD2	once	TRBJ2-1	TRBV5-6	15	CASSLGLAGWNEQFF	TGTGCCAGCAGCTTGGGACTAGCGGGGTGGAATGAGCAGTTCTTC
-	-	TRBJ1-3	TRBV19	15	CASSMGPYSGNTIYF	TGTGCCAGTAGTATGGGGCCGTACTCTGGAAACACCATATATTTT
TRBD1	-	TRBJ1-1	TRBV27	14	CASSLDRDRGRAFF	TGTGCCAGCAGTTTAGACCGGGACAGAGGAAGAGCTTTCTTT
-	-	TRBJ1-2	TRBV29-1	12	CSVSISGYGYTF	TGCAGCGTTTCAATCTCGGGGTATGGCTACACCTTC
-	-	TRBJ2-1	TRBV14	12	CASSPQGYEQFF	TGTGCCAGCAGCCCACAGGGTTACGAGCAGTTCTTC
-	-	TRBJ2-7	TRBV25-1	13	CASRPSGSYEQYF	TGTGCCAGCAGGCCCAGTGGCTCCTACGAGCAGTACTTC
TRBD1	-	TRBJ1-4	TRBV19	15	CASSGRDRVEEKLFF	TGTGCCAGTAGTGGACGGGACAGGGTAGAGGAAAAACTGTTTTTT
-	-	TRBJ2-7	TRBV3-1/TRBV3-2	12	CASSHQSYEQYF	TGTGCCAGCAGCCACCAGTCCTACGAGCAGTACTTC
-	-	TRBJ1-6	TRBV5-4	15	CASSLEQGMGSPLHF	TGTGCCAGCAGCTTGGAACAGGGCATGGGTTCACCCCTCCACTTT
-	-	TRBJ2-7	TRBV6-5	15	CASSYDASLKYEQYF	TGTGCCAGCAGTTACGATGCTAGCTTAAAGTACGAGCAGTACTTC
TRBD1	few	TRBJ1-5	TRBV5-1	14	CASRGQGDNQPQHF	TGCGCCAGCAGGGGACAGGGAGACAATCAGCCCCAGCATTTT
-	once	TRBJ1-1	TRBV7-9	11	CASSNFTEAFF	TGTGCCAGCAGCAACTTCACTGAAGCTTTCTTT
-	-	TRBJ2-2	TRBV3-1/TRBV3-2	12	CASSRTSGELFF	TGTGCCAGCAGCCGAACTAGTGGGGAGCTGTTTTTT
TRBD1	few	TRBJ1-6	TRBV3-1/TRBV3-2	15	CASSHWDRDNSPLHF	TGTGCCAGCAGCCACTGGGACAGGGATAATTCACCCCTCCACTTT
-	few	TRBJ1-1	TRBV12-5	11	CASGYSTEAFF	TGTGCTAGTGGTTATAGCACTGAAGCTTTCTTT
-	-	TRBJ1-2	TRBV5-6	15	CASSDITGVGYGYTF	TGTGCCAGCAGCGATATCACAGGAGTTGGATATGGCTACACCTTC
-	-	TRBJ1-1	TRBV19	14	CASRLRQVSTEAFF	TGTGCCAGTAGACTAAGACAGGTGAGCACTGAAGCTTTCTTT
TRBD2	-	TRBJ2-3	TRBV6-6	15	CASSYVAGPPDTQYF	TGTGCCAGCAGTTACGTAGCGGGGCCCCCCGATACGCAGTATTTT
TRBD2	-	TRBJ2-1	TRBV2	16	CASSWTGGPGYNEQFF	TGTGCCAGCAGTTGGACGGGGGGGCCGGGATACAATGAGCAGTTCTTC
TRBD1	once	TRBJ1-2	TRBV6-5	13	CASRGTGVDGYTF	TGTGCCAGCAGGGGGACAGGGGTTGATGGCTACACCTTC
TRBD2	-	TRBJ2-1	TRBV6-6	18	CASSPADPFSGGGYEQFF	TGTGCCAGCAGTCCTGCTGACCCCTTTAGCGGGGGAGGGTATGAGCAGTTCTTC
TRBD1	-	TRBJ1-6	TRBV23-1	19	CASSQPRRQGESDNSPLHF	TGCGCCAGCAGTCAACCCAGGCGGCAGGGGGAGTCTGATAATTCACCCCTCCACTTT
TRBD1	-	TRBJ1-4	TRBV19	14	CASSRDRTNEKLFF	TGTGCCAGTAGTCGGGACAGAACTAATGAAAAACTGTTTTTT
-	few	TRBJ1-2	TRBV12-3/TRBV12-4	13	CASSLESGLGYTF	TGTGCCAGCAGTTTAGAGTCAGGTCTTGGCTACACCTTC
-	-	TRBJ1-5	TRBV2	16	CASSEAPGRIGQPQHF	TGTGCCAGCAGTGAAGCGCCCGGCAGGATAGGACAGCCCCAGCATTTT
-	-	TRBJ1-1	TRBV5-1	15	CASSLAPGGNTEAFF	TGCGCCAGCAGCTTGGCTCCGGGTGGAAACACTGAAGCTTTCTTT
-	-	TRBJ1-2	TRBV5-1	15	CASSPGGGAGYGYTF	TGCGCCAGCAGCCCGGGTGGGGGCGCCGGCTATGGCTACACCTTC